Listed here are 3 T cell receptor beta chains from one sample, sequenced in a study of blood T cell repertoires in COVID-19. Sequencing was performed with immunoSEQ multiplex PCR; in TCRdb, only in-frame clones are kept and a portion is missing. The sample shows 250,000 to 350,000 clones, roughly 86% of them seen only once. Sequencing input: peripheral blood. The receptors here all came from a woman in her 30s with COVID-19, enrolled during active disease.

This clone occurred once. The chain couples TRBV7-6 to TRBJ1-1, with D tentatively TRBD1 (5 bases). With 2 bases removed from V and 3 bases from J, the gap between germline ends came to 10 bases. The CDR3 sequence is 14 residues long. Germline V gene sequence: CDR1 SGHVS, CDR2 FNYEAQ. The CDR3 sequence: CASSLKKGYTEAFF. The CDR3 DNA reads as TGTGCCAGCAGCTTAAAAAAGGGGTACACTGAAGCTTTCTTT.

The V gene is TRBV10-2, the J gene TRBJ1-4, with D perhaps TRBD1 (5 bases). The V gene's germline CDR1 is WSHSY and CDR2 SAAADI. V was cut by 3 bases and J by 1 base, with 12 bases left in between. The CDR3 consists of 16 residues. CDR3 DNA sequence: TGCGCCAGCAGTGATCGCCGGGGGGTAACTAATGAAAAACTGTTTTTT. Translating gives CASSDRRGVTNEKLFF.

CDR3 amino acids: CASSAGTGLGKLFF. CDR3 bases: TGTGCCAGCAGCGCCGGGACAGGGCTGGGAAAACTGTTTTTT. The J gene is TRBJ1-4, the V gene TRBV6-5; 9 bases map to TRBD1. The CDR3 length is 14 residues. Germline values: CDR1 MNHEY, CDR2 SVGAGI. Trimming took 6 bases from V and 10 from J; bases not matched to a gene: 9.